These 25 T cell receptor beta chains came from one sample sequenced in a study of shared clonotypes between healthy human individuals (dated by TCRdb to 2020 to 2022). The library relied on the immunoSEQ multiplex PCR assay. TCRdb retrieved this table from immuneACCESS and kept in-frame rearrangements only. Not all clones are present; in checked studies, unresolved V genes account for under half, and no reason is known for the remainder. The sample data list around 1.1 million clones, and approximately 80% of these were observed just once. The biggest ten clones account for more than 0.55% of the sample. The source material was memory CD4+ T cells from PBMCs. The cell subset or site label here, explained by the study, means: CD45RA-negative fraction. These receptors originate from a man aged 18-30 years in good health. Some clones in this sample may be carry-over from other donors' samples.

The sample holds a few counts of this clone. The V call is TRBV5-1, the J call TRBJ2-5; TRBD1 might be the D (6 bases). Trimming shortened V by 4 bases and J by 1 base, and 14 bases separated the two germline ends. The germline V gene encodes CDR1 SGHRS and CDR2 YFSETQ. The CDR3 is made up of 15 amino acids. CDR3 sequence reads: CASSRAGEPQETQYF. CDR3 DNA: TGCGCCAGCAGCCGGGCAGGGGAACCCCAAGAGACCCAGTACTTC.

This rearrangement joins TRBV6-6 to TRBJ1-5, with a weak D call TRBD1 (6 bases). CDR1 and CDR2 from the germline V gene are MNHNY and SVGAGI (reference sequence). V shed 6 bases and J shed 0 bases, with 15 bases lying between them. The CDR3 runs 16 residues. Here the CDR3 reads CASSQRTVNSNQPQHF. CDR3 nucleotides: TGTGCCAGCAGCCAAAGGACAGTGAATAGCAATCAGCCCCAGCATTTT.

CDR3 DNA: TGCGCCAGCAGCTTGGTTATTCGAGCGGGAGGGCCTCCCACCGGGGAGCTGTTTTTT. The encoded protein is CASSLVIRAGGPPTGELFF. The chain links TRBV5-1 to TRBJ2-2; 10 bases agree with TRBD2. V trimming: 0 bases; J trimming: 4 bases; junction bases outside the gene matches: 12. The CDR3 contains 19 residues. Germline V gene data show CDR1 as SGHRS and CDR2 as YFSETQ.

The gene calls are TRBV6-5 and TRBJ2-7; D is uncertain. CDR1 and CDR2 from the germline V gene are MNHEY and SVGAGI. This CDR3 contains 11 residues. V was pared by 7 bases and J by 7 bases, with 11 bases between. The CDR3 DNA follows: TGTGCCAGCATCTTCATGAAAGAGCAGTACTTC. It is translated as CASIFMKEQYF.

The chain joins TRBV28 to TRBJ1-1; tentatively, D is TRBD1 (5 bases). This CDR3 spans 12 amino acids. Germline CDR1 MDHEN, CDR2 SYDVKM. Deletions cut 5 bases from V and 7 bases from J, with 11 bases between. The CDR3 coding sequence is TGTGCCAGCAGTGCCGACAGCGGTGAAGCTTTCTTT. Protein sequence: CASSADSGEAFF.

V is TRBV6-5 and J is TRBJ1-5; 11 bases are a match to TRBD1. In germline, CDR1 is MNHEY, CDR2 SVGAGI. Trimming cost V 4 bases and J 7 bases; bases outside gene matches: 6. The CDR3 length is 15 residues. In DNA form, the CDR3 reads TGTGCCAGCAGTTCTCGGACAGGGGGCCGACAGCCCCAGCATTTT. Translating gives CASSSRTGGRQPQHF.

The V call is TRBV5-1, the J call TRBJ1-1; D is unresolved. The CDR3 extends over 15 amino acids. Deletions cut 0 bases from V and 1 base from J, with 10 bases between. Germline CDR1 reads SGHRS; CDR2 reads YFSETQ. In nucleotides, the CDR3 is TGCGCCAGCAGCTTGGCGGGCTCGTCGAACACTGAAGCTTTCTTT. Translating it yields CASSLAGSSNTEAFF.

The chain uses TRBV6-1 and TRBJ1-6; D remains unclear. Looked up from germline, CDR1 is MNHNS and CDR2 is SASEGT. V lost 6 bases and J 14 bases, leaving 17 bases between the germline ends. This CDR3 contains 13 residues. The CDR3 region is CASSLVWDETLHF. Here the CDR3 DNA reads TGTGCCAGCAGCCTTGTATGGGATGAAACCCTCCACTTT.

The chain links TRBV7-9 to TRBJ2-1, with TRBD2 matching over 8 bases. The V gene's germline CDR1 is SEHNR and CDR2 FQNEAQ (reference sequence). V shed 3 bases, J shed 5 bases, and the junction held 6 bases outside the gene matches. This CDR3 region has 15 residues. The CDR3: CASSLVLADHNEQFF. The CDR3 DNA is TGTGCCAGCAGCTTGGTACTAGCGGACCACAATGAGCAGTTCTTC.

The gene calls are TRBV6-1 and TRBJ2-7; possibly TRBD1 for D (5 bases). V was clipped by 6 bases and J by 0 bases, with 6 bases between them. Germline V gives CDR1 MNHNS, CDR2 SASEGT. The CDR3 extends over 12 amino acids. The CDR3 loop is CASRDTSYEQYF. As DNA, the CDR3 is TGTGCCAGCAGGGACACCTCCTACGAGCAGTACTTC.

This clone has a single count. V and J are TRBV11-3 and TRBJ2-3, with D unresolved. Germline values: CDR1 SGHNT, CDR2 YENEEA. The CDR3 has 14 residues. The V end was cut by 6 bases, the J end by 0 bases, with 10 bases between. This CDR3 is CASSRTRSTDTQYF. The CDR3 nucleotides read TGTGCCAGCAGTCGGACGAGGAGCACAGATACGCAGTATTTT. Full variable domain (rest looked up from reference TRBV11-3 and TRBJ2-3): EAGVVQSPRYKIIEKKQPVAFWCNPISGHNTLYWYLQNLGQGPELLIRYENEEAVDDSQLPKDRFSAERLKGVDSTLKIQPAELGDSAVYLCASSRTRSTDTQYFGPGTRLTVL.

In DNA, the CDR3 is TGCAGCGTTGATTGGGGGGGCGCGGGTTTGGACACTGAAGCTTTCTTT. Protein: CSVDWGGAGLDTEAFF. This rearrangement joins TRBV29-1 to TRBJ1-1; weak D call: TRBD1 (6 bases). The V gene's germline CDR1 is SQVTM and CDR2 ANQGSEA. V was shortened by 3 bases and J by 3 bases, with 20 bases between the two germline ends. There are 16 residues in the CDR3.

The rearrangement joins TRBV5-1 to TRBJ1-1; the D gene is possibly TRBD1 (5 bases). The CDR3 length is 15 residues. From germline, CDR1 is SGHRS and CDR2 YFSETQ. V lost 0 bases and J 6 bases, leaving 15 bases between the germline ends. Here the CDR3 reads CASSLGDLSSPEAFF. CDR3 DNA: TGCGCCAGCAGCTTGGGGGACCTCTCGAGCCCTGAAGCTTTCTTT.

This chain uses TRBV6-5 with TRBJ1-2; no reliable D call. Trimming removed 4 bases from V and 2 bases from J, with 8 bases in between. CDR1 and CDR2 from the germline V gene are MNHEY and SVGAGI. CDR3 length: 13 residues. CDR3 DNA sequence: TGTGCCAGCAGTTGGGATGAGAACTATGGCTACACCTTC. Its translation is CASSWDENYGYTF.

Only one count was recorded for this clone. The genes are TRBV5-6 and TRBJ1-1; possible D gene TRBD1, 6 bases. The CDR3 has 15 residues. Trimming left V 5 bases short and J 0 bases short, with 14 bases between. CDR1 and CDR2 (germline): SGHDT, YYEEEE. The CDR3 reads CASRYTGHLNTEAFF. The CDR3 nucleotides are TGTGCCAGCAGGTATACGGGACACCTGAACACTGAAGCTTTCTTT.

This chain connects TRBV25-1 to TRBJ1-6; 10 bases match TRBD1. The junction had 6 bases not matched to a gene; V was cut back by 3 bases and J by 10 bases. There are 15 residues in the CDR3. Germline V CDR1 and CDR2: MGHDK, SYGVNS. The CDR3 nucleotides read TGTGCCAGCAGTGAGTGGGACAGGGGCGAATCACCCCTCCACTTT. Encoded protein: CASSEWDRGESPLHF.

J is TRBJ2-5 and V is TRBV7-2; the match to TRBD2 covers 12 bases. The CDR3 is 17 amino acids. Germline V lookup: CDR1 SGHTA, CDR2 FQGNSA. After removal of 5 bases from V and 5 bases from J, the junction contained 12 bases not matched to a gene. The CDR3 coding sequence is TGTGCCAGCAGCACGCGACTAGCGGGAGCCCTGGGGGAGACCCAGTACTTC. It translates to CASSTRLAGALGETQYF.

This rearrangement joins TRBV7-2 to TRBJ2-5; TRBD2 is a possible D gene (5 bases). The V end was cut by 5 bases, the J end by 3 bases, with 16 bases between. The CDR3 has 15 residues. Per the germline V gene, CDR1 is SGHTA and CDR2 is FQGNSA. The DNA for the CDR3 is TGTGCCAGCAGCCAGATTTGGGAGCAGAAAGAGACCCAGTACTTC. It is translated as CASSQIWEQKETQYF. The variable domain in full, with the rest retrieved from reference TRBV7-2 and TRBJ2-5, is GAGVSQSPSNKVTEKGKDVELRCDPISGHTALYWYRQSLGQGLEFLIYFQGNSAPDKSGLPSDRFSAERTGGSVSTLTIQRTQQEDSAVYLCASSQIWEQKETQYFGPGTRLLVL.

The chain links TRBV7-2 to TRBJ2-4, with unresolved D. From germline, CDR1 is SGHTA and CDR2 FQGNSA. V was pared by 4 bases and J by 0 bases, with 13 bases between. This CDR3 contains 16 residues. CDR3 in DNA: TGTGCCAGCAGCTCCCAGACTTCCTTAGCCAAAAACATTCAGTACTTC. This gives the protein CASSSQTSLAKNIQYF.

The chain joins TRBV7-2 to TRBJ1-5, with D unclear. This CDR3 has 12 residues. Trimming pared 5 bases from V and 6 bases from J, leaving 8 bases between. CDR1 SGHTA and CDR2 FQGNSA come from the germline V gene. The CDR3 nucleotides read TGTGCCAGCAGCCTAGACGCTCAGCCCCAGCATTTT. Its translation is CASSLDAQPQHF. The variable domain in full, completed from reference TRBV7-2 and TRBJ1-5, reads GAGVSQSPSNKVTEKGKDVELRCDPISGHTALYWYRQSLGQGLEFLIYFQGNSAPDKSGLPSDRFSAERTGGSVSTLTIQRTQQEDSAVYLCASSLDAQPQHFGDGTRLSIL.

The chain's CDR3 is CASSLGPSGAYNEQFF. CDR3 sequence (DNA): TGTGCCAGCAGCTTAGGGCCTAGCGGAGCCTACAATGAGCAGTTCTTC. The chain combines TRBV11-1 with TRBJ2-1; 7 bases are shared with TRBD2. CDR3 size: 16 residues. From germline, CDR1 is SGHAT and CDR2 FQDESV (reference sequence). Losses at the gene ends were 1 base for V and 2 bases for J; bases not matched to a gene: 5.

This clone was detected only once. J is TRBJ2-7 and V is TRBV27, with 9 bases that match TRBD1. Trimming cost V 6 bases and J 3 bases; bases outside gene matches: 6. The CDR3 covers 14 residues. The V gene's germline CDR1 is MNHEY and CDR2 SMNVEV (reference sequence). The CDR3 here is CASSTSDRGYEQYF. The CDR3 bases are TGTGCCAGCAGCACCTCGGACAGGGGCTACGAGCAGTACTTC.

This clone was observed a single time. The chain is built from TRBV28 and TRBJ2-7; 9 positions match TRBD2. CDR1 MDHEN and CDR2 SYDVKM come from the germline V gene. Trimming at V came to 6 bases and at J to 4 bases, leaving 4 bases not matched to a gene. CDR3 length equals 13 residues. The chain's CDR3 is CASSAGGEYEQYF. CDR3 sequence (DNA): TGTGCCAGCAGCGCGGGGGGGGAATACGAGCAGTACTTC. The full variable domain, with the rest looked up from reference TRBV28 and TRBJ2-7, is DVKVTQSSRYLVKRTGEKVFLECVQDMDHENMFWYRQDPGLGLRLIYFSYDVKMKEKGDIPEGYSVSREKKERFSLILESASTNQTSMYLCASSAGGEYEQYFGPGTRLTVT.

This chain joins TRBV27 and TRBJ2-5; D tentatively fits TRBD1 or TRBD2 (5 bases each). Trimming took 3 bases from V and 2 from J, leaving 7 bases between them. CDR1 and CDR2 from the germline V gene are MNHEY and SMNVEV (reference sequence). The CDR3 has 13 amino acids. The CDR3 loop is CASSFGAQETQYF. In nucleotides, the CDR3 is TGTGCCAGCAGTTTCGGGGCACAAGAGACCCAGTACTTC.

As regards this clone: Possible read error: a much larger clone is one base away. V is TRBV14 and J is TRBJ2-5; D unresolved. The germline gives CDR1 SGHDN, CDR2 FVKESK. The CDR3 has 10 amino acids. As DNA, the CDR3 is TGTGCCAACAGCCAAGAGACCCAGTACTTC. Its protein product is CANSQETQYF.